This entry is about one T cell receptor (beta chain). The data derive from a study of blood T cell repertoires in COVID-19. Methods used by the authors: Reference gene primer amplification gave nucleated cell count estimates. Clones were sequenced by immunoSEQ multiplex PCR, and TCRdb holds only the in-frame ones, with some missing. The DNA gave D and trimming, while V, J and clone size come from that table. The top ten hold 1.5% to 2% of the sample, which has some 400,000 clones, around nine tenths seen once. Adults between about 18 and 95 years of age took part from more than 20 US areas. Symptom resolution, clearance, or two negative PCRs marked the recovered donors of Cohort 3. Germline lookup yields CDR1 WNHNN and CDR2 SYGVQD (reference sequence). The CDR3 extends over 13 amino acids. Trimming at V came to 4 bases and at J to 5 bases, leaving 2 bases not matched to a gene.

This clonotype originated in a woman aged 25 to 39 who had recovered from COVID-19. The chain combines TRBV10-1 with TRBJ2-7; 10 bases match TRBD1. Sequenced sample: PBMCs or T cells enriched from blood (not recorded which). The CDR3 spells CASSVGTGDEQYF. In DNA form, the CDR3 reads TGCGCCAGCAGTGTGGGGACAGGGGACGAGCAGTACTTC.